The 32 T cell receptor beta chains reported below all come from one sample, sequenced in a study of blood T cell repertoires in COVID-19. Only in-frame clones appear in the TCRdb table, and some are missing; sequencing was by immunoSEQ multiplex PCR. The data contain approximately 80,000 clones, 60% to 75% of them seen just once; the ten biggest clones take up over 5.5%. The sample taken for sequencing was peripheral blood. These receptors came from a man aged 45-65 years with active or convalescent COVID-19.

The chain recombines TRBV29-1 with TRBJ2-1, with no clear D. V was clipped by 1 base and J by 9 bases, with 13 bases between them. The CDR3 extends over 13 amino acids. CDR1 SQVTM and CDR2 ANQGSEA come from the germline V gene. CDR3 sequence: CSVEGAARSEQFF. The CDR3 nucleotides are TGCAGCGTTGAAGGCGCGGCGCGGAGTGAGCAGTTCTTC.

The gene calls are TRBV30 and TRBJ1-6; the D gene is possibly TRBD1 (5 bases). V lost 2 bases and J lost 5, with 7 bases in between. The CDR3 is made up of 13 amino acids. Germline loops: CDR1 GTSNPN, CDR2 SVGIG (reference sequence). DNA of the CDR3: TGTGCCTGGAGTATCAGGGATAATTCACCCCTCCACTTT. Translated: CAWSIRDNSPLHF.

The chain combines TRBV9 with TRBJ1-1; D remains unclear. V was trimmed by 4 bases and J by 2 bases, leaving 12 bases between them. Per germline, CDR1 SGDLS and CDR2 YYNGEE. This CDR3 comprises 14 residues. As DNA, the CDR3 is TGTGCCAGCAGCTCTGGTCGCGAAAACACTGAAGCTTTCTTT. Protein: CASSSGRENTEAFF.

This chain links TRBV11-3 with TRBJ1-5; no reliable D call. The CDR3 runs 16 residues. Trimming removed 4 bases from V and 4 bases from J, with 17 bases in between. The germline gives CDR1 SGHNT, CDR2 YENEEA. The CDR3 DNA reads as TGTGCCAGCAGCTCGAACGCCGGCAGGCTGAATCAGCCCCAGCATTTT. It is translated as CASSSNAGRLNQPQHF.

The rearrangement links TRBV21-1 to TRBJ2-7; the DNA was not used to check the table's D call, TRBD2. TRBV21-1 constitutes a pseudogene. The CDR3 is 16 residues long. The CDR3 reads CASSKGPARAGHEQYF. CDR3 sequence (DNA): TGTGCCAGCAGCAAGGGACCGGCCAGGGCGGGACACGAGCAGTACTTC.

V is TRBV4-3 and J is TRBJ1-2; 7 positions agree with TRBD1. Germline CDR1 and CDR2: LGHNA and YSLEER. Trimming at V came to 0 bases and at J to 9 bases, leaving 13 bases not matched to a gene. There are 16 residues in the CDR3. In DNA, the CDR3 is TGCGCCAGCAGCCAAGAGTGGGACAGCGGTCGTTCGAGCTACACCTTC. This translates into CASSQEWDSGRSSYTF.

The chain combines TRBV19 with TRBJ1-2; TRBD1 is a possible D gene (6 bases). Germline values: CDR1 LNHDA, CDR2 SQIVND (reference sequence). The CDR3 spans 12 residues. Trimming left V 10 bases short and J 4 bases short, with 13 bases between. This CDR3 is CATGTLGYGYTF. The CDR3 region has the DNA TGTGCCACCGGGACATTAGGCTATGGCTACACCTTC.

V and J are TRBV7-2 and TRBJ1-1; D unclear. The CDR3 has 13 amino acids. V shed 4 bases and J shed 0 bases, with 6 bases lying between them. CDR1 SGHTA and CDR2 FQGNSA come from the germline V gene. CDR3 loop: CASSWSLNTEAFF. CDR3 nucleotides: TGTGCCAGCAGCTGGAGTTTGAACACTGAAGCTTTCTTT.

The sample holds one count of this clone. The chain carries TRBV5-4 and TRBJ1-2; D remains ambiguous. Per the germline V gene, CDR1 is SGHNT and CDR2 is YYREEE (reference sequence). V was clipped by 5 bases and J by 6 bases, with 29 bases between them. The CDR3 runs 18 residues. CDR3 nucleotides: TGTGCCAGCAGGACCTTTATTGGGGTCCCTTCGGGAAAAAATGGCTACACCTTC. Translating gives CASRTFIGVPSGKNGYTF.

The rearrangement uses TRBV19 and TRBJ2-1; 11 bases align to TRBD1. Germline-derived CDR1 and CDR2 are LNHDA and SQIVND (reference sequence). The junction had 13 bases not matched to a gene; V was cut back by 7 bases and J by 8 bases. The CDR3 has 16 residues. The DNA for the CDR3 is TGTGCCAGTACCCCCCGGGGGGGGACAGGGGGTTATGAGCAGTTCTTC. Translated, it gives CASTPRGGTGGYEQFF.

The V gene is TRBV10-3, the J gene TRBJ2-7; possible D gene TRBD2, 6 bases. There are 15 residues in the CDR3. Germline CDR1 is ENHRY and CDR2 is SYGVKD. Trimming left V 3 bases short and J 0 bases short, with 12 bases between. The DNA of the CDR3 is TGTGCCATCAGTGATCCGGGGGAAAGCTCCTACGAGCAGTACTTC. Translating it yields CAISDPGESSYEQYF.

This chain uses TRBV5-6 with TRBJ2-3; 9 nucleotides line up with TRBD1. The V gene end was trimmed by 4 bases and the J gene end by 2 bases; junction bases not matched to a gene: 5. The germline gives CDR1 SGHDT, CDR2 YYEEEE. This CDR3 comprises 15 residues. This CDR3 reads CASSPGTGNTDTQYF. CDR3 DNA: TGTGCCAGCAGCCCTGGGACAGGGAACACAGATACGCAGTATTTT.

This rearrangement joins TRBV5-1 to TRBJ2-3; 9 nucleotides align to TRBD2. Unmatched junction bases numbered 11, after V lost 4 bases and J lost 5 bases. The germline V gene encodes CDR1 SGHRS and CDR2 YFSETQ. CDR3 size: 16 residues. DNA for the CDR3: TGCGCCAGCAGCCTCGCGGCGGGGGGGCTGATAGATACGCAGTATTTT. It translates to CASSLAAGGLIDTQYF.

The chain recombines TRBV9 with TRBJ2-7; 7 bases align to TRBD1. The germline V gene encodes CDR1 SGDLS and CDR2 YYNGEE. V dropped 3 bases and J dropped 2; count of bases not matched to a gene: 5. The CDR3 has 14 amino acids. CDR3 residues: CASSGTGSAYEQYF. As DNA, the CDR3 is TGTGCCAGCAGCGGGACAGGTAGCGCCTACGAGCAGTACTTC.

The rearrangement joins TRBV5-6 to TRBJ2-3; the D gene is possibly TRBD1 (5 bases). The CDR3 is 14 residues long. Germline CDR1 is SGHDT and CDR2 is YYEEEE. Trimming shortened V by 1 base and J by 3 bases, and 9 bases separated the two germline ends. The CDR3 protein is CASSLPRVTDTQYF. DNA for the CDR3: TGTGCCAGCAGCTTGCCCAGGGTGACAGATACGCAGTATTTT.

J is TRBJ2-3 and V is TRBV20-1; no clear D gene. Germline CDR1 reads DFQATT; CDR2 reads SNEGSKA (reference sequence). The CDR3 length is 11 residues. V gave up 3 bases and J gave up 6 bases, with 7 bases separating them. Here the CDR3 reads CSASTMDTQYF. The DNA for the CDR3 is TGCAGTGCTAGTACAATGGATACGCAGTATTTT.

V usage is TRBV21-1 and J usage is TRBJ1-6. TRBV21-1 counts as a pseudogene. The CDR3 is 16 residues long. The CDR3 sequence is CASSKWRFLNTSPLHF. The CDR3 DNA sequence: TGTGCCAGCAGCAAGTGGCGGTTCCTAAACACGTCACCCCTCCACTTT.

This clone showed up just a few times. The chain carries TRBV15 and TRBJ2-5; a weak D match, TRBD1 (6 bases). Germline V gives CDR1 LNHNV, CDR2 YYDKDF (reference sequence). Trimming took off 3 bases at V and 7 bases at J, with 15 bases between the two ends. The CDR3 length is 14 residues. CDR3 coding DNA: TGTGCCACCAGCAGGAACAGGGTGATTAGGACCCAGTACTTC. Protein sequence: CATSRNRVIRTQYF.

In the case of this clone: The same CDR3 is also encoded by other DNA sequences in this sample. The chain combines TRBV18 with TRBJ2-3, with 12 bases matching TRBD2. In germline, CDR1 is KGHSH, CDR2 LQKENI. This CDR3 is built from 15 residues. The V segment lost 6 bases and the J segment 3 bases; nucleotides outside the gene matches: 4. The CDR3 DNA sequence: TGTGCCAGCTCCCCGCTAGCGGGGGGGACAGATACGCAGTATTTT. Protein sequence: CASSPLAGGTDTQYF.

The chain recombines TRBV5-4 with TRBJ1-1; no clear D. The CDR3 consists of 11 residues. V was cut by 4 bases and J by 7 bases, with 8 bases left in between. Germline lookup yields CDR1 SGHNT and CDR2 YYREEE (reference sequence). The CDR3 region is CASSLYNEAFF. The DNA of the CDR3 is TGTGCCAGCAGCCTGTATAATGAAGCTTTCTTT. The entire variable domain, with the rest obtained from reference TRBV5-4 and TRBJ1-1, is as follows: ETGVTQSPTHLIKTRGQQVTLRCSSQSGHNTVSWYQQALGQGPQFIFQYYREEENGRGNFPPRFSGLQFPNYSSELNVNALELDDSALYLCASSLYNEAFFGQGTRLTVV.

The J gene is TRBJ1-6, the V gene TRBV6-6; TRBD1 is a possible D gene (6 bases). Trimming shortened V by 0 bases and J by 7 bases, and 13 bases separated the two germline ends. Germline V gene data show CDR1 as MNHNY and CDR2 as SVGAGI (reference sequence). The CDR3 sequence is 16 residues long. This CDR3 reads CASSYSSRGGNSPLHF. CDR3 sequence (DNA): TGTGCCAGCAGTTACTCGTCCAGGGGTGGCAATTCACCCCTCCACTTT.

The chain uses TRBV5-1 and TRBJ1-1; tentative D call: TRBD1 (5 bases). There are 12 residues in the CDR3. Trimming removed 5 bases from V and 8 bases from J, with 13 bases in between. Germline-derived CDR1 and CDR2 are SGHRS and YFSETQ. This CDR3 is CASSTGGTEAFF. In DNA, the CDR3 is TGCGCCAGCAGTACTGGCGGGACCGAAGCTTTCTTT.

This clone was observed a few times. V is TRBV11-2 and J is TRBJ2-3; D perhaps matches TRBD1 (5 bases). CDR1 is SGHAT, CDR2 FQNNGV, per germline. The CDR3 loop spans 16 amino acids. V lost 7 bases to trimming and J lost 2 bases, with 19 bases between them. The CDR3 region has the DNA TGTGCCAGCACCACCTTTGGGGCAGCTTACACAGATACGCAGTATTTT. It codes for CASTTFGAAYTDTQYF. The whole variable domain, filled in from reference TRBV11-2 and TRBJ2-3, reads EAGVAQSPRYKIIEKRQSVAFWCNPISGHATLYWYQQILGQGPKLLIQFQNNGVVDDSQLPKDRFSAERLKGVDSTLKIQPAKLEDSAVYLCASTTFGAAYTDTQYFGPGTRLTVL.

The chain uses TRBV5-4 and TRBJ2-7; the match to TRBD2 covers 15 bases. The trim removed 4 bases at V and 6 bases at J, leaving 5 bases unmatched. CDR3 length: 15 residues. Germline V CDR1 and CDR2: SGHNT, YYREEE (reference sequence). The CDR3 reads CASSGGLAGGGEQYF. In DNA, the CDR3 is TGTGCCAGCAGCGGGGGACTAGCGGGGGGTGGCGAGCAGTACTTC.

The chain couples TRBV5-1 to TRBJ2-5; tentatively, D is TRBD2 (6 bases). Germline lookup yields CDR1 SGHRS and CDR2 YFSETQ. Trimming removed 7 bases at V and 5 bases at J, with 12 bases between. CDR3 length equals 12 residues. The CDR3 nucleotides read TGCGCCAGCGGGAGGACCGGGGAGACCCAGTACTTC. Its translation: CASGRTGETQYF.

This clone has more than one count but fewer than ten. This chain joins TRBV19 and TRBJ1-4, with 9 positions matching TRBD1. Germline CDR1 is LNHDA and CDR2 is SQIVND (reference sequence). J gave up 6 bases and V 4 bases, and 3 bases lay outside the gene matches. The CDR3 is 14 amino acids. CDR3 DNA: TGTGCCAGTAGTACTGACAGGGGGGATGAAAAACTGTTTTTT. Its translation is CASSTDRGDEKLFF.

The V gene is TRBV27, the J gene TRBJ2-7; a weak D match, TRBD1 (6 bases). The ends were cut back, 5 bases at V and 3 bases at J, with 23 bases in the middle. The germline V gene encodes CDR1 MNHEY and CDR2 SMNVEV (reference sequence). This CDR3 is 17 amino acids long. CDR3 region: CASSPIPPSRDNYEQYF. The CDR3 nucleotides read TGTGCCAGCAGTCCTATCCCACCTAGCCGGGACAACTACGAGCAGTACTTC.

V gene TRBV25-1 combines with J gene TRBJ1-2; TRBD1 matches at 9 bases. The length of the CDR3 is 14 residues. V shed 7 bases and J 2 bases; nucleotides not matched to a gene: 5. Germline values: CDR1 MGHDK, CDR2 SYGVNS. CDR3 nucleotide sequence: TGTGCCAGCACCAGAACAGGGGGCAACTATGGCTACACCTTC. Translated, it gives CASTRTGGNYGYTF.

This clone has a handful of counts. The genes are TRBV7-2 and TRBJ2-5; D is undetermined. Trimming removed 6 bases from V and 5 bases from J, with 13 bases in between. From germline, CDR1 is SGHTA and CDR2 FQGNSA. The CDR3 is 13 residues long. In nucleotides, the CDR3 is TGTGCCAGCAGTTACACCCGGCGGGAGACCCAGTACTTC. Protein product: CASSYTRRETQYF. Complete variable domain (other parts from reference TRBV7-2 and TRBJ2-5): GAGVSQSPSNKVTEKGKDVELRCDPISGHTALYWYRQSLGQGLEFLIYFQGNSAPDKSGLPSDRFSAERTGGSVSTLTIQRTQQEDSAVYLCASSYTRRETQYFGPGTRLLVL.

V is TRBV15 and J is TRBJ2-3, with 11 nucleotides matching TRBD2. V dropped 2 bases and J dropped 1; count of bases not matched to a gene: 8. This CDR3 contains 18 residues. Germline CDR1 is LNHNV and CDR2 is YYDKDF (reference sequence). In nucleotides, the CDR3 is TGTGCCACCAGCAGAACTTCCGTGACTAGCGGGGGCACAGATACGCAGTATTTT. It specifies CATSRTSVTSGGTDTQYF.

The genes are TRBV11-1 and TRBJ2-3, with 9 nucleotides matching TRBD1. After removal of 6 bases from V and 3 bases from J, the junction contained 7 bases not matched to a gene. Germline V gene lookup returns CDR1 SGHAT and CDR2 FQDESV (reference sequence). This CDR3 has 15 amino acids. CDR3 nucleotide sequence: TGTGCCAGCAGTTCCCGGGACAGGGTAACAGATACGCAGTATTTT. Translating gives CASSSRDRVTDTQYF.

The V call is TRBV19, the J call TRBJ2-7, with 7 bases matching TRBD1. CDR1 and CDR2 from the germline V gene are LNHDA and SQIVND (reference sequence). Trimming cost V 3 bases and J 1 base; bases outside gene matches: 3. The CDR3 contains 14 residues. For the CDR3, the DNA is TGTGCCAGTAGTATTACGGGACAGTCCTACGAGCAGTACTTC. Protein: CASSITGQSYEQYF.